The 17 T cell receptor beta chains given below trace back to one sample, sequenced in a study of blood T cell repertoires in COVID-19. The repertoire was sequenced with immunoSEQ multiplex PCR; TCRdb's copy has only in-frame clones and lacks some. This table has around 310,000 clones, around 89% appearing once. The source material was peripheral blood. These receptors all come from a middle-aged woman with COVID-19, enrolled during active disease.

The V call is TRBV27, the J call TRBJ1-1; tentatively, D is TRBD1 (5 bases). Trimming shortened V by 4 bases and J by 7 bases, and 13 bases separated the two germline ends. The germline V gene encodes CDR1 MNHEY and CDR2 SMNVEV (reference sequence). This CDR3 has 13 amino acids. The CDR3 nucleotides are TGTGCCAGCAGTTCACGAAGGGGCTTTGAAGCTTTCTTT. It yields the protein CASSSRRGFEAFF.

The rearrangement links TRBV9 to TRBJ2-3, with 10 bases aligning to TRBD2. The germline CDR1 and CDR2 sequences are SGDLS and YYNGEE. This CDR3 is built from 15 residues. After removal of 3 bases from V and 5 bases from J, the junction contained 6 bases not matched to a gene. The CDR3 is CASSAQAGGGDTQYF. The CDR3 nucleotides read TGTGCCAGCAGCGCCCAAGCGGGGGGGGGAGATACGCAGTATTTT.

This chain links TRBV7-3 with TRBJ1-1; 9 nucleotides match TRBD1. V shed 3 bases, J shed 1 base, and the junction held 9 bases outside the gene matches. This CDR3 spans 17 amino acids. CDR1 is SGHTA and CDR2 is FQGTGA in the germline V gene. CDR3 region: CASSLTGGAGANTEAFF. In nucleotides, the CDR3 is TGTGCCAGCAGCTTGACAGGGGGGGCCGGAGCGAACACTGAAGCTTTCTTT.

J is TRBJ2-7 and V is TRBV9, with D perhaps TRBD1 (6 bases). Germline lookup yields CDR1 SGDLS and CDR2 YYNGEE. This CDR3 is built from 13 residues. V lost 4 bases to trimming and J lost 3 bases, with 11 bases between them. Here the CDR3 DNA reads TGTGCCAGCAGCCCATGGGACAACTACGAGCAGTACTTC. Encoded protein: CASSPWDNYEQYF.

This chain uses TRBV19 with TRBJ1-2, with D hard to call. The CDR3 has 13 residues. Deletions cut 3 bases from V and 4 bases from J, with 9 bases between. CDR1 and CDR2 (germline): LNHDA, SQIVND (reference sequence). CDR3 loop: CASSMRVAYGYTF. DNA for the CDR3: TGTGCCAGTAGTATGAGGGTTGCCTATGGCTACACCTTC.

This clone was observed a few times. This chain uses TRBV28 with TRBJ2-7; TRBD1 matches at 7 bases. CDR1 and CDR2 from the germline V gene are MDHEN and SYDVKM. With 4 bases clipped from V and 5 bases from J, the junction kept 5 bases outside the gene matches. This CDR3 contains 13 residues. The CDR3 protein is CASSSQGVHEQYF. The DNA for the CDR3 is TGTGCCAGCAGTTCCCAGGGGGTCCACGAGCAGTACTTC.

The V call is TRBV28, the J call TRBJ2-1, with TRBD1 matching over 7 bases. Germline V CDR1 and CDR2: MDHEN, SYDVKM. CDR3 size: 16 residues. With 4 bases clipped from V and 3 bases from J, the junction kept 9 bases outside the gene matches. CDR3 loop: CASSSSSRGHYNEQFF. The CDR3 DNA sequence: TGTGCCAGCAGTTCCTCTTCAAGGGGGCACTACAATGAGCAGTTCTTC.

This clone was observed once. CDR3 region: CASSFRDSKAFF. Written as DNA, the CDR3 is TGTGCCAGCAGTTTCCGGGACAGCAAAGCTTTCTTT. The chain combines TRBV28 with TRBJ1-1; 7 nucleotides align to TRBD1. The CDR3 extends over 12 amino acids. Germline V CDR1 and CDR2: MDHEN, SYDVKM. Trimming at V came to 3 bases and at J to 9 bases, leaving 4 bases not matched to a gene.

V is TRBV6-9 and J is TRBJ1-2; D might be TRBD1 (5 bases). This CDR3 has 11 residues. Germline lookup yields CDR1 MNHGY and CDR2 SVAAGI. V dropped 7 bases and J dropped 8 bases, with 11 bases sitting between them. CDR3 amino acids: CASKGPRGYTF. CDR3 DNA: TGTGCCAGCAAGGGGCCGCGAGGCTACACCTTC.

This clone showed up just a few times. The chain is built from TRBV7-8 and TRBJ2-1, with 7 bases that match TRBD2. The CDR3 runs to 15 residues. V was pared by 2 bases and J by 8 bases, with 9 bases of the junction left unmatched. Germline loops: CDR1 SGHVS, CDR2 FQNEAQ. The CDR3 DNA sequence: TGTGCCAGCAGCTTAAGGGGCGGGAGTAGGGATGAGCAGTTCTTC. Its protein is CASSLRGGSRDEQFF.

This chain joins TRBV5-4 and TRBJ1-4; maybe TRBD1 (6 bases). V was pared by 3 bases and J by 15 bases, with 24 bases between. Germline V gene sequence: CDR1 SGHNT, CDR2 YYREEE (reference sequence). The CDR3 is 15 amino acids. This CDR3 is CASSSEGDGVRNLFF. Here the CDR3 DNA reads TGTGCCAGCAGCTCCGAGGGGGACGGTGTCAGAAATTTGTTTTTT.

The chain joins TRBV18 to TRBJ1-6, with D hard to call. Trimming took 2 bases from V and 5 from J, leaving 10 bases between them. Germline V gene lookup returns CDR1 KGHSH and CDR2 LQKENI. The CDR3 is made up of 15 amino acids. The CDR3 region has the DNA TGTGCCAGCTCACCAGGGCGTCCGGATAATTCACCCCTCCACTTT. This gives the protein CASSPGRPDNSPLHF. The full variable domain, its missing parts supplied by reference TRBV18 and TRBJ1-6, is NAGVMQNPRHLVRRRGQEARLRCSPMKGHSHVYWYRQLPEEGLKFMVYLQKENIIDESGMPKERFSAEFPKEGPSILRIQQVVRGDSAAYFCASSPGRPDNSPLHFGNGTRLTVT.

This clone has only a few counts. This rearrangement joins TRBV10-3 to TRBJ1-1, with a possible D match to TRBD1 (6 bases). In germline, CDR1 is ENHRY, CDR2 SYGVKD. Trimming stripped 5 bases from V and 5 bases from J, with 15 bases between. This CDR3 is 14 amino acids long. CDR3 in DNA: TGTGCCATCAGTTTACAGGGCACGGAGACTGAAGCTTTCTTT. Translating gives CAISLQGTETEAFF.

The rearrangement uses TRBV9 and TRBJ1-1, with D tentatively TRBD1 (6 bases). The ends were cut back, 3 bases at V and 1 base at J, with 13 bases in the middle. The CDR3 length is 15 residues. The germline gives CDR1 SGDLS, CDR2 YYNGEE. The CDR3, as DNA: TGTGCCAGCAGCGCCGCAGGGGCGGGGAACACTGAAGCTTTCTTT. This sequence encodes CASSAAGAGNTEAFF.

The CDR3 DNA follows: TGTGCCAGCAGCCAAGACAGGGGGTACCCTTGGACTGAAGCTTTCTTT. Its protein product is CASSQDRGYPWTEAFF. The rearrangement uses TRBV14 and TRBJ1-1; 7 nucleotides agree with TRBD1. Germline V lookup: CDR1 SGHDN, CDR2 FVKESK. The junction had 9 bases not matched to a gene; V was cut back by 0 bases and J by 5 bases. There are 16 residues in the CDR3.

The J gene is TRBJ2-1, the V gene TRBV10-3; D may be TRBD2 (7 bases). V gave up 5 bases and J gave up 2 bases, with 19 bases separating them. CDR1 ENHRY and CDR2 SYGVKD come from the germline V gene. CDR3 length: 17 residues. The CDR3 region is CAISYVSGGGAYNEQFF. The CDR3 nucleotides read TGTGCCATCAGTTACGTCAGCGGCGGGGGCGCCTACAATGAGCAGTTCTTC.

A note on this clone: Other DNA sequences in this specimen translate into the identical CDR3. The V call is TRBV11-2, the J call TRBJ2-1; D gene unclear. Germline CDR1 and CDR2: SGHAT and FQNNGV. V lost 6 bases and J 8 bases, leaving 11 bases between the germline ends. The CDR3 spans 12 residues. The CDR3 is CASSVISDEQFF. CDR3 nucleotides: TGTGCCAGCAGTGTAATATCGGATGAGCAGTTCTTC.